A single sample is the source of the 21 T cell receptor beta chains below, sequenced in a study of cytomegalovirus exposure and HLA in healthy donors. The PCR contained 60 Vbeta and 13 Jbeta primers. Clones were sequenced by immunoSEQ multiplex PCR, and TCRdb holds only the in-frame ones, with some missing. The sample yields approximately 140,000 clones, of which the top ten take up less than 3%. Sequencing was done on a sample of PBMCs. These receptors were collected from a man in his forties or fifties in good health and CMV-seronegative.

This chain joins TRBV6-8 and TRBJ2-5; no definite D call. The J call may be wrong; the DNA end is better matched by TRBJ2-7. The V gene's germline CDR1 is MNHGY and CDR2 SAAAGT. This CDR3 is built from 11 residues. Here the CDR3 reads CASNPSYEQYF. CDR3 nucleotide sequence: TGTGCCAGCAATCCATCCTACGAGCAGTACTTC.

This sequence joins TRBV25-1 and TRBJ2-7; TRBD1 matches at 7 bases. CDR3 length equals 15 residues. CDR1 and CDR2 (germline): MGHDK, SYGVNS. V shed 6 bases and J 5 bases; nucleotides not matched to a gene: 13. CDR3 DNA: TGTGCCAGCAGCCGTACAGGGGCCTTAGGAGACGAGCAGTACTTC. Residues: CASSRTGALGDEQYF.

The CDR3 sequence: CASSYSLGTHQPQHF. As DNA, the CDR3 is TGTGCCAGCAGTTACTCTCTCGGTACCCATCAGCCCCAGCATTTT. The chain has TRBV6-5 and TRBJ1-5; D remains unclear. Germline V gene lookup returns CDR1 MNHEY and CDR2 SVGAGI. The CDR3 spans 15 residues. The V end was cut by 0 bases, the J end by 5 bases, with 11 bases between.

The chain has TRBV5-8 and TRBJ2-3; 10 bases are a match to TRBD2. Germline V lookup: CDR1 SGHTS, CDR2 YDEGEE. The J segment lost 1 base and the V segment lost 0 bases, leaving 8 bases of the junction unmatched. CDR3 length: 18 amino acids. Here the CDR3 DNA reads TGTGCCAGCAGCTTGGGCCAGCGGGGGGGCCTTGGCACAGATACGCAGTATTTT. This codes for CASSLGQRGGLGTDTQYF.

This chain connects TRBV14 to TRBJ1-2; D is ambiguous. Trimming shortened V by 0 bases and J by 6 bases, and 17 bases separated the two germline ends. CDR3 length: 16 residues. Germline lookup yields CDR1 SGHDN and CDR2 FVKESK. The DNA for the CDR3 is TGTGCCAGCAGCCAAGATTTGAGGGCCGTTGATGATGGCTACACCTTC. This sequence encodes CASSQDLRAVDDGYTF.

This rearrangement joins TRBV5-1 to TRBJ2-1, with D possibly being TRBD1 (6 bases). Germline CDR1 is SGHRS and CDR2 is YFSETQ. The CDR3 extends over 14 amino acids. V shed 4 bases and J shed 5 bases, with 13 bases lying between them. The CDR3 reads CASSPWTENNEQFF. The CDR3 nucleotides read TGCGCCAGCAGCCCCTGGACAGAAAACAATGAGCAGTTCTTC.

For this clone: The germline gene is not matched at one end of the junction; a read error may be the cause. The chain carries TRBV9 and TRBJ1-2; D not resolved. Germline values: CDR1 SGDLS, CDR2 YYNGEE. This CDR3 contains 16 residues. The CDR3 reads CASSENRGLSGYGYTF. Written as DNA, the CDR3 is TGTGCCAGCAGCGAGAACCGTGGGCTCAGTGGTTATGGATACACCTTC.

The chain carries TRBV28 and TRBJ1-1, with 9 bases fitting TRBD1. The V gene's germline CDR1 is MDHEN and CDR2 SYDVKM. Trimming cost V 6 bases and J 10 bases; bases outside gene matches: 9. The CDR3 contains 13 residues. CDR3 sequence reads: CASRNIGQGRAFF. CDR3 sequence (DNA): TGTGCCAGCAGAAATATAGGACAGGGGCGAGCTTTCTTT.

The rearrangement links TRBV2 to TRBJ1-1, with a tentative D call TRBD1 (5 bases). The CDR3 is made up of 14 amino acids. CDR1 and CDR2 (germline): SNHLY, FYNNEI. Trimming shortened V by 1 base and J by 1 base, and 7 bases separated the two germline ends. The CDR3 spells CASSEGQKNTEAFF. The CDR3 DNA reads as TGTGCCAGCAGTGAAGGACAGAAGAACACTGAAGCTTTCTTT.

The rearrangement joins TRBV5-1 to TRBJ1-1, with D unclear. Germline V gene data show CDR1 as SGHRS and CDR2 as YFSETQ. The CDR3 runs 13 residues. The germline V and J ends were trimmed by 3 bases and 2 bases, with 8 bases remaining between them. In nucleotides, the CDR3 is TGCGCCAGCAGCTCCTCCCTAAACACTGAAGCTTTCTTT. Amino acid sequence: CASSSSLNTEAFF.

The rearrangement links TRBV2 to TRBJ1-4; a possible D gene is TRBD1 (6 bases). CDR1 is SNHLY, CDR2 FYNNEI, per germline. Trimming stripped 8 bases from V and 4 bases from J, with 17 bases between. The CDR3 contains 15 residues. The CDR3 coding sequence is TGTGCCAGCTCGCCGGGGGGGGCTTTTAATGAAAAACTGTTTTTT. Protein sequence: CASSPGGAFNEKLFF.

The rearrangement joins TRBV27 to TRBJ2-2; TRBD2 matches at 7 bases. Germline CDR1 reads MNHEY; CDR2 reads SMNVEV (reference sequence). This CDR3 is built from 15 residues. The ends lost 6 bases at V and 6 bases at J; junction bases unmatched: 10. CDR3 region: CASRFRGVWSGELFF. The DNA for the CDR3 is TGTGCCAGCAGGTTCCGGGGGGTCTGGTCCGGGGAGCTGTTTTTT.

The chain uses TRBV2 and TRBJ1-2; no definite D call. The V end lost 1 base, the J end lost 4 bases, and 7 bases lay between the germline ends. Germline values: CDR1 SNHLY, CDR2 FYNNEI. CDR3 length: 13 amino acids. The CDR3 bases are TGTGCCAGCAGTGAAGGACATATCTATGGCTACACCTTC. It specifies CASSEGHIYGYTF.

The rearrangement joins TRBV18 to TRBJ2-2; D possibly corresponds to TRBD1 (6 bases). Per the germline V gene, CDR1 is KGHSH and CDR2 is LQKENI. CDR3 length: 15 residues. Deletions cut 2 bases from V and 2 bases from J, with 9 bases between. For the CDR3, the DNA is TGTGCCAGCTCACCAGGGACACCAAACACCGGGGAGCTGTTTTTT. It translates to CASSPGTPNTGELFF.

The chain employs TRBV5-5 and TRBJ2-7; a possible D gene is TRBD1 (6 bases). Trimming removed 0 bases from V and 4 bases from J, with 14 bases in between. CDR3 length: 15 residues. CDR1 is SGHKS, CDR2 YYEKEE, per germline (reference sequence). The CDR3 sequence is CASSLEWQGWYEQYF. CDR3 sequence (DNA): TGTGCCAGCAGCTTGGAATGGCAGGGGTGGTACGAGCAGTACTTC.

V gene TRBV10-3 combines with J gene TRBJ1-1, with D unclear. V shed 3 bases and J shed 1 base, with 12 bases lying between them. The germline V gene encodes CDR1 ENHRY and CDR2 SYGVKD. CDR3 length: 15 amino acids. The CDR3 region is CAISDSAVKNTEAFF. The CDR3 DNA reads TGTGCCATCAGTGATTCAGCGGTTAAGAACACTGAAGCTTTCTTT.

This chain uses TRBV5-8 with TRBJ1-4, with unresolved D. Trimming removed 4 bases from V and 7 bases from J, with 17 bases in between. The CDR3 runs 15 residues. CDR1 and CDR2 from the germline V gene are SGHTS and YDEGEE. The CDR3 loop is CASSAYSGGSEKLFF. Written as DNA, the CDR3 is TGTGCCAGCAGCGCTTACTCGGGAGGAAGTGAAAAACTGTTTTTT.

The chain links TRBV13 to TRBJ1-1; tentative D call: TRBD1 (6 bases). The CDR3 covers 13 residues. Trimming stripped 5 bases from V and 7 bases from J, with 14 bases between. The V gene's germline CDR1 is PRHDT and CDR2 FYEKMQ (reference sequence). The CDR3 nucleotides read TGTGCCAGCAGCCCGACGGGACAACTTGAAGCTTTCTTT. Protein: CASSPTGQLEAFF.

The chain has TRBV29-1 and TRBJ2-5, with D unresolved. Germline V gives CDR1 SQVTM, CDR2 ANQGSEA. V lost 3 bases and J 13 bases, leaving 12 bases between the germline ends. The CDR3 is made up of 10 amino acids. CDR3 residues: CSVDVYPGYF. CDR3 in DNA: TGCAGCGTTGATGTCTACCCCGGGTACTTC.

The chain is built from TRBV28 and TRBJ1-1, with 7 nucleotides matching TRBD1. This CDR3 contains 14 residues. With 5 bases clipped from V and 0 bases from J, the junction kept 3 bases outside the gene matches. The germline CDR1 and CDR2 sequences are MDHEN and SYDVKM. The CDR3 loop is CASSTGTVNTEAFF. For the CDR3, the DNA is TGTGCCAGCAGTACCGGGACAGTGAACACTGAAGCTTTCTTT. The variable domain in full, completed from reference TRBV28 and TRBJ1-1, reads DVKVTQSSRYLVKRTGEKVFLECVQDMDHENMFWYRQDPGLGLRLIYFSYDVKMKEKGDIPEGYSVSREKKERFSLILESASTNQTSMYLCASSTGTVNTEAFFGQGTRLTVV.

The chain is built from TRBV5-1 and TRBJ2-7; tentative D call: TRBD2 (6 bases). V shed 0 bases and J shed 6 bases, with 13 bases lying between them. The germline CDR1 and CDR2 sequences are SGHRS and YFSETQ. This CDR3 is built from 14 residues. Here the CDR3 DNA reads TGCGCCAGCAGCTTGGCTGGGACTCCCCTCGAGCAGTACTTC. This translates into CASSLAGTPLEQYF.